One sample yielded the 3 T cell receptor beta chains listed below, sequenced in a study of cytomegalovirus exposure and HLA in healthy donors. PCR amplification relied on 60 Vbeta primers (plus 13 Jbeta primers). Sequencing used immunoSEQ multiplex PCR; TCRdb keeps in-frame clones, though not all of them. In the table there are under 200,000 clones, approximately 80% of which are singletons. Input material: PBMCs. Source of these receptors: a man aged 45-65 years in good health and CMV-seropositive.

The V and J genes are TRBV10-3 and TRBJ1-5, with a tentative D call TRBD1 (6 bases). The CDR3 totals 15 residues. Germline values: CDR1 ENHRY, CDR2 SYGVKD. Trimming removed 3 bases at V and 4 bases at J, with 13 bases between. DNA of the CDR3: TGTGCCATCAGTGATTCTGGGCAGGGGAATCAGCCCCAGCATTTT. This codes for CAISDSGQGNQPQHF.

The chain couples TRBV4-2 to TRBJ1-2; 9 bases match TRBD1. Germline V gene data show CDR1 as LGHNA and CDR2 as YNFKEQ. CDR3 size: 16 residues. V lost 0 bases and J lost 2; bases outside the gene matches: 4. The CDR3 sequence is CASSQDLGQGNYGYTF. DNA for the CDR3: TGTGCCAGCAGCCAAGATTTGGGACAGGGAAACTATGGCTACACCTTC.

This clone was seen once. The rearrangement uses TRBV7-8 and TRBJ1-5; 8 nucleotides align to TRBD1. Losses at the gene ends were 0 bases for V and 5 bases for J; bases not matched to a gene: 3. The CDR3 contains 15 residues. Per germline, CDR1 SGHVS and CDR2 FQNEAQ. CDR3 DNA: TGTGCCAGCAGCTTAGCCACAGGGGGGCATCAGCCCCAGCATTTT. As protein: CASSLATGGHQPQHF.